This TCR beta chain comes out of a study of blood T cell repertoires in COVID-19. Looking at the study overall: T cells, B-cell-depleted T cells, or PBMCs provided the cDNA or gDNA that served as material.

TCRdb's copy holds only in-frame clones and misses some; the assay was immunoSEQ multiplex PCR. The sample has 150,000 to 200,000 clones; 81% are singletons. Germline CDR1 is MGHRA and CDR2 is YSYEKL. This CDR3 has 16 amino acids. Deletions cut 1 base from V and 0 bases from J, with 12 bases between. This chain uses TRBV4-1 with TRBJ1-1; D might be TRBD1 (5 bases). Specimen: peripheral blood. The sequence was collected from a woman of 80 years or more with COVID-19, enrolled during active disease. The CDR3 loop reads CASSQGGTDLNTEAFF. For the CDR3, the DNA is TGCGCCAGCAGCCAAGGCGGGACGGACCTGAACACTGAAGCTTTCTTT.